A single sample gave rise to the 17 T cell receptor beta chains below, sequenced in a study of T cells after yellow fever vaccination. Each CDR3 protein is one row after TCRdb ran MiXCR on the 5' RACE reads. The sample comprises 150,000 to 200,000 distinct CDR3 sequences, 9.5% to 11% of which are singletons, and around 34% rests with the top ten. The source was CD8+ T cells sorted from PBMCs, collected 15 days after the yellow fever booster vaccination. Receptor source: a man between 18 and 29 years old who received the YFV17D yellow fever vaccine.

This clonotype was counted between two and nine times. The V call is TRBV6-2 or TRBV6-3, the J call TRBJ1-2; D unclear. Germline V gene data show CDR1 as MNHEY and CDR2 as SVGEGT. CDR3 length: 12 residues. The ends were cut back, 4 bases at V and 4 bases at J, with 7 bases in the middle. The CDR3 bases are TGTGCCAGCAGTTTTCGTCCCTATGGCTACACCTTC. Its protein product is CASSFRPYGYTF.

This clonotype showed up just a few times. The chain carries TRBV20-1 and TRBJ2-7, with D hard to call. V was shortened by 0 bases and J by 3 bases, with 12 bases between the two germline ends. The length of the CDR3 is 14 residues. Germline CDR1 is DFQATT and CDR2 is SNEGSKA (reference sequence). CDR3 DNA: TGCAGTGCTAGAGATCTAACCTCCCTCTACGAGCAGTACTTC. It encodes CSARDLTSLYEQYF.

This clonotype occurred a few times. The rearrangement joins TRBV10-3 to TRBJ1-5, with unresolved D. CDR1 ENHRY and CDR2 SYGVKD come from the germline V gene. The CDR3 totals 14 residues. With 2 bases removed from V and 1 base from J, the gap between germline ends came to 6 bases. CDR3 nucleotides: TGTGCCATCAGTGAGGGCGGAAGCAATCAGCCCCAGCATTTT. Translating gives CAISEGGSNQPQHF.

The chain employs TRBV20-1 and TRBJ2-5, with D possibly being TRBD2 (6 bases). The germline gives CDR1 DFQATT, CDR2 SNEGSKA (reference sequence). This CDR3 is 13 amino acids long. Trimming pared 3 bases from V and 5 bases from J, leaving 13 bases between. The CDR3 loop is CSARGGVGETQYF. CDR3 DNA sequence: TGCAGTGCTAGGGGCGGGGTGGGTGAGACCCAGTACTTC.

The CDR3 nucleotides read TGTGCCAGCAGCCAAAACCCAGCCTACGAGCAGTACTTC. Amino acids: CASSQNPAYEQYF. This chain connects TRBV4-2 to TRBJ2-7; no definite D call. CDR3 size: 13 residues. In germline, CDR1 is LGHNA, CDR2 YNFKEQ. Deletions cut 2 bases from V and 2 bases from J, with 7 bases between.

This chain connects TRBV5-4 to TRBJ1-1, with a possible D match to TRBD1 (6 bases). V was trimmed by 6 bases and J by 4 bases, leaving 16 bases between them. Looked up from germline, CDR1 is SGHNT and CDR2 is YYREEE (reference sequence). CDR3 length equals 14 residues. CDR3 in DNA: TGTGCCAGCAAAGCTCTGGGGGGGCGCACTGAAGCTTTCTTT. Translating gives CASKALGGRTEAFF.

The chain is built from TRBV6-2 or TRBV6-3 and TRBJ1-1; perhaps TRBD1 as D (6 bases). V shed 6 bases and J shed 0 bases, with 14 bases lying between them. The CDR3 has 15 amino acids. CDR1 and CDR2 from the germline V gene are MNHEY and SVGEGT. DNA of the CDR3: TGTGCCAGCAGCCAGACACAGGGAGTGAACACTGAAGCTTTCTTT. Its protein is CASSQTQGVNTEAFF.

The chain employs TRBV29-1 and TRBJ1-2; D call uncertain. Germline V gives CDR1 SQVTM, CDR2 ANQGSEA. The CDR3 covers 11 residues. Trimming removed 5 bases at V and 4 bases at J, with 8 bases between. CDR3 in amino acids: CSVYQGYGYTF. In DNA form, the CDR3 reads TGCAGCGTTTATCAAGGCTATGGCTACACCTTC.

This clonotype was seen a handful of times. V and J are TRBV28 and TRBJ1-2, with D tentatively TRBD1 (5 bases). This CDR3 has 14 amino acids. The germline V gene encodes CDR1 MDHEN and CDR2 SYDVKM. Between the trimmed V and J ends, which lost 7 bases and 7 bases, there was a span of 19 bases. CDR3 protein: CASTGGPWGPGYTF. The CDR3 bases are TGTGCCAGCACTGGGGGACCTTGGGGCCCTGGCTACACCTTC.

This clonotype was picked up many times. The rearrangement links TRBV5-1 to TRBJ2-1, with unresolved D. The CDR3 extends over 14 amino acids. Germline V gene lookup returns CDR1 SGHRS and CDR2 YFSETQ. With 2 bases removed from V and 0 bases from J, the gap between germline ends came to 6 bases. Written as DNA, the CDR3 is TGCGCCAGCAGCTTAGGCAGCTCCTACAATGAGCAGTTCTTC. It translates to CASSLGSSYNEQFF. Variable domain in full (rest from reference TRBV5-1 and TRBJ2-1): KAGVTQTPRYLIKTRGQQVTLSCSPISGHRSVSWYQQTPGQGLQFLFEYFSETQRNKGNFPGRFSGRQFSNSRSEMNVSTLELGDSALYLCASSLGSSYNEQFFGPGTRLTVL.

J is TRBJ1-5 and V is TRBV7-6, with 7 bases identical to TRBD1. The V gene end was trimmed by 5 bases and the J gene end by 7 bases; junction bases not matched to a gene: 11. The CDR3 covers 15 residues. CDR1 and CDR2 (germline): SGHVS, FNYEAQ. CDR3 sequence (DNA): TGTGCCAGCAGCCCACGGAACAGGGGAGAGCAGCCCCAGCATTTT. The encoded protein is CASSPRNRGEQPQHF.

The chain joins TRBV10-3 to TRBJ2-5; D call uncertain. Trimming shortened V by 0 bases and J by 7 bases, and 15 bases separated the two germline ends. The CDR3 has 15 amino acids. Germline CDR1 is ENHRY and CDR2 is SYGVKD. The CDR3 here is CAISESAWILGTQYF. The DNA of the CDR3 is TGTGCCATCAGTGAGTCGGCATGGATTTTGGGGACCCAGTACTTC.

This clonotype has just a few counts. The V call is TRBV19, the J call TRBJ1-5; TRBD1 matches 10 bases. Germline V gene lookup returns CDR1 LNHDA and CDR2 SQIVND (reference sequence). V was pared by 6 bases and J by 5 bases, with 7 bases of the junction left unmatched. The CDR3 sequence is 15 residues long. The CDR3 DNA is TGTGCCAGTAGCCCCGGGACAGGGGTAGATCAGCCCCAGCATTTT. Its translation: CASSPGTGVDQPQHF.

There are a few counts of this clonotype. The chain uses TRBV4-1 and TRBJ1-2; D not certain. CDR3 size: 15 residues. Germline assignment: CDR1 MGHRA and CDR2 YSYEKL. V was clipped by 1 base and J by 6 bases, with 15 bases between them. The CDR3 reads CASSQVLQSLHGYTF. In nucleotides, the CDR3 is TGCGCCAGCAGCCAAGTTTTACAATCTCTTCATGGCTACACCTTC.

This clonotype was detected ten times or more. The chain recombines TRBV24-1 with TRBJ1-5; possibly TRBD1 for D (6 bases). In germline, CDR1 is KGHDR, CDR2 SFDVKD. V lost 5 bases and J 4 bases, leaving 11 bases between the germline ends. The CDR3 has 14 amino acids. CDR3 bases: TGTGCCACCAGTGGGCCGGGACAAAATCAGCCCCAGCATTTT. It translates to CATSGPGQNQPQHF.

The sample holds a few counts of this clonotype. The rearrangement uses TRBV6-2 or TRBV6-3 and TRBJ1-1, with D possibly TRBD1 on 6 matching bases. V lost 5 bases and J 1 base, leaving 14 bases between the germline ends. CDR3 length equals 15 residues. Germline CDR1 is MNHEY and CDR2 is SVGEGT. CDR3 sequence: CASSTSGAENTEAFF. Here the CDR3 DNA reads TGTGCCAGCAGTACATCAGGGGCAGAGAACACTGAAGCTTTCTTT.

This clonotype was seen a few times. For the CDR3, the DNA is TGTGCCATCACTTCGGGACAGGGAATTCAGCCCCAGCATTTT. Encoded protein: CAITSGQGIQPQHF. This chain joins TRBV10-3 and TRBJ1-5, with TRBD1 matching 9 bases. Germline V lookup: CDR1 ENHRY, CDR2 SYGVKD. The CDR3 is 14 residues long. V dropped 7 bases and J dropped 6; count of bases not matched to a gene: 7.